The 3 T cell receptor beta chains below were found in one sample sequenced in a study of OX40 agonist ivuxolimab in advanced cancers. Profiled with immunoSEQ multiplex PCR; TCRdb holds only in-frame clones, not every one. Among around 74,000 clones, just under 95% were seen once, and the ten largest hold approximately 10%. Specimen: CD4+ or CD8+ T cells sorted from blood, collected in a trial of the OX40 agonist ivuxolimab. The receptors were sampled from an adult with an advanced solid tumor such as melanoma, head and neck, liver or kidney cancer.

The chain employs TRBV11-2 and TRBJ2-7, with 9 positions matching TRBD2. CDR3 length: 17 residues. J was trimmed by 3 bases and V by 2 bases; bases with no gene match: 11. Germline V gene data show CDR1 as SGHAT and CDR2 as FQNNGV. CDR3 amino acids: CASSLLAGLSGYYEQYF. The CDR3 DNA follows: TGTGCCAGCAGCTTACTAGCGGGGCTTTCAGGGTACTACGAGCAGTACTTC. The variable domain in full, completed from reference TRBV11-2 and TRBJ2-7, reads EAGVAQSPRYKIIEKRQSVAFWCNPISGHATLYWYQQILGQGPKLLIQFQNNGVVDDSQLPKDRFSAERLKGVDSTLKIQPAKLEDSAVYLCASSLLAGLSGYYEQYFGPGTRLTVT.

This chain links TRBV21-1 with TRBJ2-7; TRBD1, as called in the table, went unchecked against the DNA. TRBV21-1 is a documented pseudogene. The CDR3 length is 19 residues. The CDR3 protein is CASSKDSAGQGVSGSEQYF. As DNA, the CDR3 is TGTGCCAGCAGCAAAGACTCCGCCGGACAGGGGGTGTCGGGAAGCGAGCAGTACTTC.

The CDR3 bases are TGTGCCTGGTGCAGCGGGACAGGGATATACGAGCAGTACTTC. Its translation: CAWCSGTGIYEQYF. The rearrangement links TRBV30 to TRBJ2-7, with TRBD1 matching 9 bases. Germline loops: CDR1 GTSNPN, CDR2 SVGIG (reference sequence). V shed 5 bases, J shed 4 bases, and the junction held 9 bases outside the gene matches. This CDR3 contains 14 residues.